The clone carrying this T cell receptor (beta chain) showed up just a few times. This entry is derived from a study of blood T cell repertoires in COVID-19. Germline V gives CDR1 MNHEY, CDR2 SVGAGI. The CDR3 length is 13 residues. Trimming took off 5 bases at V and 2 bases at J, with 9 bases between the two ends. TCRdb's table, derived via immunoSEQ multiplex PCR, lists solely in-frame clones and lacks some. The sample contains around 250,000 clones, roughly 90% of which appear only once. This TCR came from a woman aged 25-40 years with active or convalescent COVID-19. The sequenced sample consisted of peripheral blood. The chain is built from TRBV6-5 and TRBJ1-1; unclear D gene. In nucleotides, the CDR3 is TGTGCCAGCAGTCCTCGTTTAAACACTGAAGCTTTCTTT. It encodes CASSPRLNTEAFF.